One and the same sample provided the 30 T cell receptor beta chains below, sequenced in a study of response to subunit inactivated influenza vaccine. TCRdb used MiXCR to reprocess the RT-PCR reads, holding one entry per CDR3 protein. The data show approximately 480,000 distinct CDR3 sequences, 9.5% to 12% seen once. Sequenced here: PBMCs from blood, sampled 35 to 45 days after vaccination. Source of these receptors: a man between 45 and 60 years old who received an inactivated influenza vaccine.

The chain combines TRBV4-3 with TRBJ2-1, with TRBD2 matching 9 bases. Germline CDR1 LGHNA, CDR2 YSLEER. This CDR3 spans 17 amino acids. V dropped 0 bases and J dropped 5; count of bases not matched to a gene: 8. DNA of the CDR3: TGCGCCAGCAGCCAAGAACCGGTGACTAGCGGAAACAATGAGCAGTTCTTC. Translated: CASSQEPVTSGNNEQFF.

This clonotype showed up many times. The chain carries TRBV2 and TRBJ2-4, with 7 bases matching TRBD2. Germline V gene lookup returns CDR1 SNHLY and CDR2 FYNNEI. CDR3 size: 15 residues. Trimming at V came to 7 bases and at J to 4 bases, leaving 10 bases not matched to a gene. DNA of the CDR3: TGTGCCAGCATGCAACTAGCGCTAGGTAAAAACATTCAGTACTTC. It codes for CASMQLALGKNIQYF.

In its sample, this clonotype was seen a few times. The chain joins TRBV5-1 to TRBJ1-1; a possible D gene is TRBD1 (6 bases). The CDR3 totals 13 residues. V gave up 4 bases and J gave up 6 bases, with 13 bases separating them. CDR1 is SGHRS, CDR2 YFSETQ, per germline. Here the CDR3 reads CASSRPGAPEAFF. The CDR3 DNA reads as TGCGCCAGCAGCCGTCCGGGGGCCCCTGAAGCTTTCTTT.

This sequence joins TRBV5-6 and TRBJ1-1, with 11 bases fitting TRBD1. The CDR3 has 19 residues. Looked up from germline, CDR1 is SGHDT and CDR2 is YYEEEE. J gave up 1 base and V 6 bases, and 17 bases lay outside the gene matches. The DNA for the CDR3 is TGTGCCAGCACCTGGACAGGGGGCAGTCTGAGGGACGGGAACACTGAAGCTTTCTTT. This translates into CASTWTGGSLRDGNTEAFF.

This clonotype was seen only a few times. This chain links TRBV7-8 with TRBJ2-1; 8 bases fit TRBD2. In germline, CDR1 is SGHVS, CDR2 FQNEAQ. Losses at the gene ends were 0 bases for V and 7 bases for J; bases not matched to a gene: 11. This CDR3 has 17 amino acids. The CDR3 region is CASSLARIAGLQNEQFF. Written as DNA, the CDR3 is TGTGCCAGCAGCTTAGCGAGGATAGCGGGACTTCAAAATGAGCAGTTCTTC.

In this sample, this clonotype turned up many times. The chain employs TRBV5-1 and TRBJ2-7; 8 bases align to TRBD1. Per the germline V gene, CDR1 is SGHRS and CDR2 is YFSETQ. The junction had 5 bases not matched to a gene; V was cut back by 4 bases and J by 2 bases. The CDR3 extends over 14 amino acids. In nucleotides, the CDR3 is TGCGCCAGCAGCGGAGGACAGGGTGCCTACGAGCAGTACTTC. Its protein product is CASSGGQGAYEQYF.

This clonotype was seen only a few times. The chain couples TRBV6-5 to TRBJ2-7; no definite D call. From germline, CDR1 is MNHEY and CDR2 SVGAGI. Trimming stripped 7 bases from V and 0 bases from J, with 4 bases between. The CDR3 has 11 residues. In DNA form, the CDR3 reads TGTGCCAGCAAGGACTCCTACGAGCAGTACTTC. This codes for CASKDSYEQYF.

The chain combines TRBV18 with TRBJ2-2; D unclear. The CDR3 contains 15 residues. The ends were cut back, 1 base at V and 4 bases at J, with 10 bases in the middle. CDR1 and CDR2 (germline): KGHSH, LQKENI. As DNA, the CDR3 is TGTGCCAGCTCACCACAAGGGTCCAGCACCGGGGAGCTGTTTTTT. As protein: CASSPQGSSTGELFF.

This sequence joins TRBV10-1 and TRBJ1-2, with 7 bases identical to TRBD1. The CDR3 extends over 13 amino acids. The V gene end was trimmed by 10 bases and the J gene end by 4 bases; junction bases not matched to a gene: 9. Germline V gene data show CDR1 as WNHNN and CDR2 as SYGVQD (reference sequence). CDR3 loop: CANRTGLGYGYTF. The CDR3 DNA is TGCGCCAACCGGACAGGTTTAGGCTATGGCTACACCTTC.

The chain joins TRBV9 to TRBJ2-6, with D perhaps TRBD2 (7 bases). The V and J ends lost 0 bases and 2 bases respectively, with 18 bases between them. Germline CDR1 reads SGDLS; CDR2 reads YYNGEE. The CDR3 has 19 residues. The CDR3 nucleotides are TGTGCCAGCAGCGTAGTGGCGGGGGCGCAGTATGCTGGGGCCAACGTCCTGACTTTC. Protein product: CASSVVAGAQYAGANVLTF.

This clonotype was seen ten or more times. The chain joins TRBV4-3 to TRBJ2-1; D unclear. Germline V gives CDR1 LGHNA, CDR2 YSLEER. V lost 0 bases, J lost 0 bases, and 6 bases lay in between. The CDR3 extends over 15 amino acids. Written as DNA, the CDR3 is TGCGCCAGCAGCCAAGAAGCAGCCTCCTACAATGAGCAGTTCTTC. The encoded protein is CASSQEAASYNEQFF.

The genes are TRBV3-1 and TRBJ2-5; no clear D gene. V lost 6 bases and J 4 bases, leaving 24 bases between the germline ends. The germline V gene encodes CDR1 LGHDT and CDR2 YNNKEL (reference sequence). CDR3 length: 17 amino acids. The CDR3 sequence: CASRTSNARPRVETQYF. In nucleotides, the CDR3 is TGTGCCAGCAGGACCTCCAACGCGAGACCACGGGTAGAGACCCAGTACTTC.

This clonotype has a handful of counts. The chain carries TRBV3-1 and TRBJ2-5; 16 bases map to TRBD2. CDR3 size: 16 residues. Germline V gene lookup returns CDR1 LGHDT and CDR2 YNNKEL (reference sequence). J was trimmed by 9 bases and V by 3 bases; bases with no gene match: 7. CDR3 sequence reads: CASSQAGTSGRGAQYF. CDR3 DNA sequence: TGTGCCAGCAGCCAGGCCGGGACTAGCGGGAGGGGGGCCCAGTACTTC.

V and J are TRBV3-1 and TRBJ2-3; D is perhaps TRBD2 (7 bases). The CDR3 totals 14 residues. From germline, CDR1 is LGHDT and CDR2 YNNKEL (reference sequence). V was shortened by 4 bases and J by 3 bases, with 11 bases between the two germline ends. The DNA for the CDR3 is TGTGCCAGCAGCCCCAAGGGGGGGACAGATACGCAGTATTTT. Translating it yields CASSPKGGTDTQYF.

This clonotype was detected only a few times. The chain joins TRBV12-3 or TRBV12-4 to TRBJ1-4; no definite D call. Trimming removed 7 bases at V and 8 bases at J, with 14 bases between. The CDR3 covers 13 residues. In DNA, the CDR3 is TGTGCCAGCACCCGGGGTAGAGGAGAAAAACTGTTTTTT. Its translation is CASTRGRGEKLFF.

The table lists this clonotype with a few counts. The chain couples TRBV27 to TRBJ2-2; no firm D call. The CDR3 is made up of 14 amino acids. V lost 2 bases, J lost 6 bases, and 10 bases lay in between. Germline CDR1 and CDR2: MNHEY and SMNVEV (reference sequence). The DNA for the CDR3 is TGTGCCAGCAGTTTAACCCCTACCCCCGGGGAGCTGTTTTTT. Its translation: CASSLTPTPGELFF.

At least ten counts were recorded for this clonotype. The rearrangement uses TRBV12-3 or TRBV12-4 and TRBJ2-3; D is possibly TRBD2 (6 bases). CDR3 length equals 16 residues. The V gene lost 5 bases and the J gene lost 1 base, with 16 bases spanning the gap. CDR3 nucleotide sequence: TGTGCCAGCAGTCTCCAGACTAGGCTAGGCACAGATACGCAGTATTTT. Translating it yields CASSLQTRLGTDTQYF.

This clonotype was seen ten or more times. The V call is TRBV29-1, the J call TRBJ2-1, with unresolved D. V lost 0 bases and J 1 base, leaving 16 bases between the germline ends. Germline CDR1 reads SQVTM; CDR2 reads ANQGSEA. CDR3 size: 17 residues. CDR3 nucleotide sequence: TGCAGCGTTGAAGATCCTAACTTATCGTTTTCCTACAATGAGCAGTTCTTC. Its translation: CSVEDPNLSFSYNEQFF.

This clonotype has more than one count but fewer than ten. The V and J genes are TRBV7-9 and TRBJ2-2; possibly TRBD1 for D (6 bases). CDR1 and CDR2 from the germline V gene are SEHNR and FQNEAQ (reference sequence). The CDR3 sequence is 16 residues long. The V end lost 5 bases, the J end lost 0 bases, and 13 bases lay between the germline ends. The CDR3 sequence is CASSTAGAPNTGELFF. DNA of the CDR3: TGTGCCAGCAGCACAGCAGGGGCCCCGAACACCGGGGAGCTGTTTTTT.

This clonotype was detected a few times. J is TRBJ2-3 and V is TRBV7-6; a possible D gene is TRBD2 (5 bases). Germline V CDR1 and CDR2: SGHVS, FNYEAQ. The germline V and J ends were trimmed by 2 bases and 0 bases, with 12 bases remaining between them. The CDR3 is 16 amino acids. As DNA, the CDR3 is TGTGCCAGCAGCTTACGGATCAGAGGGAGCACAGATACGCAGTATTTT. Encoded protein: CASSLRIRGSTDTQYF.

This clonotype came up a few times. The CDR3: CASSRYPGTSGEQFF. The CDR3 nucleotides read TGTGCCAGCAGCCGTTATCCCGGGACTAGCGGTGAGCAGTTCTTC. The J gene is TRBJ2-1, the V gene TRBV7-9; 11 bases align to TRBD2. The CDR3 totals 15 residues. Germline values: CDR1 SEHNR, CDR2 FQNEAQ (reference sequence). Germline trimming cut 5 bases from V and 9 bases from J; bases unmatched to any gene: 9.

The chain has TRBV18 and TRBJ2-6, with a possible D match to TRBD1 (6 bases). With 5 bases removed from V and 3 bases from J, the gap between germline ends came to 11 bases. CDR1 is KGHSH and CDR2 is LQKENI in the germline V gene. The CDR3 sequence is 15 residues long. CDR3 bases: TGTGCCAGCTCAGCCACAGGGCTTGGGGCCAACGTCCTGACTTTC. Its translation: CASSATGLGANVLTF.

This chain uses TRBV6-5 with TRBJ2-2; the D is unclear. CDR1 is MNHEY, CDR2 SVGAGI, per germline. V shed 8 bases and J shed 1 base, with 11 bases lying between them. The CDR3 length is 14 residues. For the CDR3, the DNA is TGTGCCAGCGTTGCTCTTGTGAACACCGGGGAGCTGTTTTTT. Translating it yields CASVALVNTGELFF.

This clonotype occurred a few times. V is TRBV24-1 and J is TRBJ2-3; 7 bases match TRBD2. The J segment lost 4 bases and the V segment lost 3 bases, leaving 9 bases of the junction unmatched. The length of the CDR3 is 16 residues. The germline V gene has CDR1 KGHDR and CDR2 SFDVKD. CDR3 in DNA: TGTGCCACCAGTGATCCGGGACGACGGGGGGCAGATACGCAGTATTTT. It codes for CATSDPGRRGADTQYF.

The gene calls are TRBV18 and TRBJ2-3; D unclear. Per germline, CDR1 KGHSH and CDR2 LQKENI. This CDR3 comprises 13 residues. V lost 0 bases, J lost 2 bases, and 3 bases lay in between. The CDR3 reads CASSPPHTDTQYF. In DNA form, the CDR3 reads TGTGCCAGCTCACCACCCCACACAGATACGCAGTATTTT.

This clonotype was counted at least ten times. The genes are TRBV6-5 and TRBJ2-7; D not resolved. The CDR3 contains 14 residues. V lost 0 bases and J lost 5, with 11 bases in between. Germline-derived CDR1 and CDR2 are MNHEY and SVGAGI. CDR3 sequence (DNA): TGTGCCAGCAGTTACTCGATGGTCGGAAACGAGCAGTACTTC. Protein product: CASSYSMVGNEQYF.

V usage is TRBV7-2 and J usage is TRBJ2-3; D is perhaps TRBD1 or TRBD2 (5 bases each). Germline values: CDR1 SGHTA, CDR2 FQGNSA. V lost 4 bases and J lost 1, with 9 bases in between. The CDR3 has 14 amino acids. The CDR3 nucleotides read TGTGCCAGCAGCTCGCCGGGGCGCACAGATACGCAGTATTTT. Translated: CASSSPGRTDTQYF. Combining the CDR3 with reference TRBV7-2 and TRBJ2-3 gives the whole variable domain GAGVSQSPSNKVTEKGKDVELRCDPISGHTALYWYRQSLGQGLEFLIYFQGNSAPDKSGLPSDRFSAERTGGSVSTLTIQRTQQEDSAVYLCASSSPGRTDTQYFGPGTRLTVL.

V usage is TRBV7-3 and J usage is TRBJ2-1, with TRBD2 matching over 10 bases. Germline V gene sequence: CDR1 SGHTA, CDR2 FQGTGA. This CDR3 region has 15 residues. J lost 8 bases, V lost 5 bases, and 9 bases had no gene match. CDR3 bases: TGTGCCAGCAGCCCAGCGGGAGGGCACGGAGATGAGCAGTTCTTC. As protein: CASSPAGGHGDEQFF. The variable domain in full, with the rest retrieved from reference TRBV7-3 and TRBJ2-1, is GAGVSQTPSNKVTEKGKYVELRCDPISGHTALYWYRQSLGQGPEFLIYFQGTGAADDSGLPNDRFFAVRPEGSVSTLKIQRTERGDSAVYLCASSPAGGHGDEQFFGPGTRLTVL.

This clonotype was counted between two and nine times. This chain uses TRBV5-1 with TRBJ2-7; tentatively, D is TRBD2 (5 bases). From germline, CDR1 is SGHRS and CDR2 YFSETQ. The CDR3 totals 13 residues. Trimming cost V 4 bases and J 4 bases, with 12 bases left between them. The DNA for the CDR3 is TGCGCCAGCAGCCGGGATCTAGTGTACGAGCAGTACTTC. This gives the protein CASSRDLVYEQYF. Variable domain in full (rest from reference TRBV5-1 and TRBJ2-7): KAGVTQTPRYLIKTRGQQVTLSCSPISGHRSVSWYQQTPGQGLQFLFEYFSETQRNKGNFPGRFSGRQFSNSRSEMNVSTLELGDSALYLCASSRDLVYEQYFGPGTRLTVT.

In its sample, this clonotype was seen many times. The V call is TRBV29-1, the J call TRBJ2-1; TRBD2 matches at 7 bases. The CDR3 contains 11 residues. V dropped 7 bases and J dropped 10; count of bases not matched to a gene: 7. Looked up from germline, CDR1 is SQVTM and CDR2 is ANQGSEA. The CDR3 DNA follows: TGCAGCGGTCTGAACGGGGGGGAGCAGTTCTTC. This encodes CSGLNGGEQFF.